A selection of T cell receptor beta chains follows, all from one sample in a study of STAT3 mutations in large granular lymphocyte leukemia. This table comes from immunoSEQ multiplex PCR, and its TCRdb copy is limited to in-frame clones, with some not included. The sample includes 15,000 to 17,000 clones, around nine tenths of them seen just once. Sequencing used peripheral blood mononuclear cells. The receptors derive from a woman aged 50 to 60 with T-cell large granular lymphocyte leukemia. Some clones in this sample may be carry-over from other donors' samples. CDR3s include the opening cysteine and the closing phenylalanine or tryptophan. A D gene is named only where the DNA matches it firmly. Only part of the rows carry a size: once, few, many, or a class if the clone is expanded.

d_call	j_call	v_call	clone_size	cdr3_nt	cdr3_aa
.	TRBJ2-2	TRBV10-3	.	TGTGCCATCAGTGCAACCGGGGAGCTGTTTTTT	CAISATGELFF
.	TRBJ2-7	TRBV28	.	TGTGCCAGCAGTTTATCGCCAGGGGTTTACGAGCAGTACTTC	CASSLSPGVYEQYF
TRBD2	TRBJ2-2	TRBV9	.	TGTGCCAGCAGTCTTACATTGGGACTAGCGGGAGCATCGACCGGGGAGCTGTTTTTT	CASSLTLGLAGASTGELFF
TRBD1	TRBJ1-1	TRBV19	few	TGTGCCAGTAGAAGGGACAGGTCTAGCTCGAACACTGAAGCTTTCTTT	CASRRDRSSSNTEAFF
.	TRBJ2-7	TRBV5-4	.	TGTGCCAGCAGCTTGGGCTCGGGGATACCGCAGTACTTC	CASSLGSGIPQYF
.	TRBJ1-3	TRBV29-1	.	TGCAGCGTCCGGACAAGCTCTGGAAACACCATATATTTT	CSVRTSSGNTIYF
.	TRBJ2-2	TRBV6-4	.	TGTGCCAGCAGTGACAGGGGGGACACCGGGGAGCTGTTTTTT	CASSDRGDTGELFF
.	TRBJ2-4	TRBV18	.	TGTGCCAGCTCCCCCGGGTCGAACATTCAGTACTTC	CASSPGSNIQYF
.	TRBJ1-4	TRBV18	.	TGTGCCAGCTCACTCACCCCTACAGGTTCTAATGAAAAACTGTTTTTT	CASSLTPTGSNEKLFF
.	TRBJ2-2	TRBV6-5	.	TGTGCCAGCAGTTCAGGCTACACCGGGGAGCTGTTTTTT	CASSSGYTGELFF
.	TRBJ1-2	TRBV4-3	once	TGCGCCAGCAGCCAAGCCCGGGACTATGGCTACACCTTC	CASSQARDYGYTF
TRBD1	TRBJ1-1	TRBV5-1	.	TGCGCCAGCAACGAACAGGGGACCACTGAAGCTTTCTTT	CASNEQGTTEAFF
TRBD2	TRBJ2-7	TRBV29-1	.	TGCAGCGTGATTACTCCTAGCGGGAGGGCCCTCGAGCAGTACTTC	CSVITPSGRALEQYF
.	TRBJ1-4	TRBV6-6	.	TGTGCCAGCAGTTACGGAGGGGGGGTAGTAAAACTGTTTTTT	CASSYGGGVVKLFF
.	TRBJ1-2	TRBV25-1	.	TGTGCCAGCAGTGACCCGACAGAGAACTATGGCTACACCTTC	CASSDPTENYGYTF
.	TRBJ2-7	TRBV27	.	TGTGCCACCAAGAAAGGGACCCCGAGCTCCTACGAGCAGTACTTC	CATKKGTPSSYEQYF
.	TRBJ1-1	TRBV5-4	.	TGTGCCAGCAGCTTGCACAAGAACACTGAAGCTTTCTTT	CASSLHKNTEAFF
TRBD2	TRBJ2-1	TRBV15	.	TGTGCCACCAGCCCTTCCGGGACTAGCGGATACAATGAGCAGTTCTTC	CATSPSGTSGYNEQFF
TRBD1	TRBJ1-2	TRBV29-1	.	TGCAGCGTATACACAGGGGTAGCTAACTATGGCTACACCTTC	CSVYTGVANYGYTF
TRBD2	TRBJ2-1	TRBV30	.	TGTGCCTGGCCCTTCGGGCGACTAGCGGGCTTAAGTAATGAGCAGTTCTTC	CAWPFGRLAGLSNEQFF
.	TRBJ2-3	TRBV4-3	.	TGCGCCAGCAGCCAAGGGAGAGCACGGACAGATACGCAGTATTTT	CASSQGRARTDTQYF
TRBD1	TRBJ1-3	TRBV10-3	.	TGTGCCATCAGATCCCCGGGACAGGTTAAGGACACCATATATTTT	CAIRSPGQVKDTIYF
.	TRBJ1-2	TRBV10-3	.	TGTGCCATCAGTGACCCAGACCTTAACTATGGCTACACCTTC	CAISDPDLNYGYTF
TRBD2	TRBJ2-7	TRBV6-5	.	TGTGCCAGCAGCAAGCGGGAGAGGCGGTACGAGCAGTACTTC	CASSKRERRYEQYF
.	TRBJ2-7	TRBV5-1	.	TGCGCCAGCAGCCCTGGCTCCTACGAGCAGTACTTC	CASSPGSYEQYF
.	TRBJ1-3	TRBV11-2	.	TGTGCCAGCAGCTTCTGGGGGGCTCCGAGCTCTGGAAACACCATATATTTT	CASSFWGAPSSGNTIYF
TRBD2	TRBJ2-2	TRBV28	.	TGTGCCAGCAGTTTGCGAGCGGGATACACCGGGGAGCTGTTTTTT	CASSLRAGYTGELFF
TRBD2	TRBJ2-1	TRBV7-2	.	TGTGCCAGCAGGTCGACTAGCGGGAGTGGTGTAAATGAGCAGTTCTTC	CASRSTSGSGVNEQFF
.	TRBJ1-1	TRBV12-5	.	TGTGCTAGTGGTTTTTCGGGGGGGGACACTGAAGCTTTCTTT	CASGFSGGDTEAFF
.	TRBJ1-1	TRBV7-9	.	TGTGCCAGCAGTATCGGCGGGACTTACTTCATGAACACTGAAGCTTTCTTT	CASSIGGTYFMNTEAFF
.	TRBJ1-1	TRBV18	.	TGTGCCAGCTTACGAGGACAGTCAGGGAACACTGAAGCTTTCTTT	CASLRGQSGNTEAFF
TRBD1	TRBJ1-4	TRBV29-1	.	TGCAGCGTTAGGACAGGGGGAGGAAAACTGTTTTTT	CSVRTGGGKLFF
.	TRBJ1-1	TRBV9	medium-sized	TGTGCCAGCAGCGACGGGGGGAACACTGAAGCTTTCTTT	CASSDGGNTEAFF
.	TRBJ1-2	TRBV2	.	TGTGCCAGCAACGAGGGGCTGGGGGCCAACTATGGCTACACCTTC	CASNEGLGANYGYTF
TRBD2	TRBJ2-7	TRBV28	.	TGTGCCAGCAGGGGCGGGACTAGCGGTTCCTACGAGCAGTACTTC	CASRGGTSGSYEQYF
TRBD2	TRBJ2-1	TRBV11-2	.	TGTGCCAGCAGCTTAGGGGGACTAGCGGGAGTCGGGAATGAGCAGTTCTTC	CASSLGGLAGVGNEQFF
.	TRBJ2-5	TRBV5-1	.	TGCGCCAGCAGCCAGGACAGAGAAGGGGCCCAGTACTTC	CASSQDREGAQYF
.	TRBJ2-7	TRBV18	.	TGTGCCAGCTCACGACGAGAGGGGCAGGGGAATCCCTACGAGCAGTACTTC	CASSRREGQGNPYEQYF
.	TRBJ2-3	TRBV7-9	.	TGTGCCAGCAGCTTAGTGCAGACTAGTGCAGATACGCAGTATTTT	CASSLVQTSADTQYF
TRBD1	TRBJ1-2	TRBV30	.	TGTGCCTGGGGACAGGGCTATGGCTACACCTTC	CAWGQGYGYTF
TRBD1	TRBJ1-1	TRBV30	.	TGTGCCTGGAGTGTACTAAACAGGGGAATCACTGAAGCTTTCTTT	CAWSVLNRGITEAFF
.	TRBJ1-4	TRBV5-4	.	TGTGCCAGCAGCGATGCAACTAATGAAAAACTGTTTTTT	CASSDATNEKLFF
TRBD2	TRBJ2-5	TRBV5-1	.	TGCGCCAGCAGCTTGACGTCCCGAAGCGGTGGCGGGGGGGAGACCCAGTACTTC	CASSLTSRSGGGGETQYF
.	TRBJ1-1	TRBV14	.	TGTGCCAGCAGCCAAGATCGGGACACTGAAGCTTTCTTT	CASSQDRDTEAFF
.	TRBJ2-7	TRBV7-2	.	TGTGCCAGCAGCTTTGCAGGTTCCCACGAGCAGTACTTC	CASSFAGSHEQYF
TRBD1	TRBJ2-7	TRBV29-1	.	TGCAGCGTTGTCGGGACAGGGGGGGAGCAGTACTTC	CSVVGTGGEQYF
TRBD1	TRBJ1-1	TRBV5-1	.	TGCGCCAGCAGCTCGGGACAGTTAGACACTGAAGCTTTCTTT	CASSSGQLDTEAFF
TRBD2	TRBJ2-3	TRBV11-2	.	TGTGCCAGCAGCTTAGGCCTGTTAGCGGGAGTGGGCACAGATACGCAGTATTTT	CASSLGLLAGVGTDTQYF
.	TRBJ2-7	TRBV11-2	few	TGTGCCAGCAGCAGAGACTGGATTAAGTACTTC	CASSRDWIKYF
.	TRBJ1-1	TRBV5-1	.	TGCGCCAGCAGCCTGTATAGCGGGGGGAACACTGAAGCTTTCTTT	CASSLYSGGNTEAFF
TRBD2	TRBJ2-7	TRBV5-1	.	TGCGCCAGCAAGTGGACTAGCGGGATGTACGAGCAGTACTTC	CASKWTSGMYEQYF
.	TRBJ2-2	TRBV5-4	.	TGTGCCAGCAGCTTAGGGTCTTTCACCGGGGAGCTGTTTTTT	CASSLGSFTGELFF
.	TRBJ1-1	TRBV28	.	TGTGCCACCCACCGGGAGTATAAAGCTTTCTTT	CATHREYKAFF
.	TRBJ1-5	TRBV6-6	.	TGTGCCAGCAGTTACACGGCAGGACATCAGCCCCAGCATTTT	CASSYTAGHQPQHF
.	TRBJ2-1	TRBV14	.	TGTGCCAGCAGCCAAGTGCGTTACAATGAGCAGTTCTTC	CASSQVRYNEQFF
.	TRBJ2-4	TRBV18	.	TGTGCCAGCTCACCACCGGGATCCCTACTAGCCAAAAACATTCAGTACTTC	CASSPPGSLLAKNIQYF
TRBD1	TRBJ2-3	TRBV5-1	once	TGCGCCAGCAGCCGTCGGGAGATGGGGACAGGGGCAGATACGCAGTATTTT	CASSRREMGTGADTQYF
.	TRBJ1-5	TRBV27	.	TGTGCCAGCAGTTGGTATCGGGATTACCAGCCCCAGCATTTT	CASSWYRDYQPQHF
.	TRBJ1-1	TRBV5-4	.	TGTGCCAGCAGCTTGAATTCAATGGGTGCTGAAGCTTTCTTT	CASSLNSMGAEAFF